Each of the 27 T cell receptor beta chains below was sequenced from the same sample in a study of regulatory T cells. General study results and limits: In CD3G-deficient patients, conventional CD4+ T cells were enriched for hydrophobic CDR3 residues at positions 6 and 7.

No antigen is known for these receptors. Primers: 52 TRBV forward and 13 TRBJ reverse. Produced via immunoSEQ multiplex PCR; TCRdb's table is partial and in-frame only. The repertoire holds tens of thousands of clones, with over 90% as singletons. The sequencing input was conventional CD4+ T cells sorted from blood. The receptor source for this set is a child aged 2 to 15 with CD3G deficiency.

This clone was observed a single time. V is TRBV11-2 and J is TRBJ2-5, with 7 bases aligning to TRBD1. The germline V gene has CDR1 SGHAT and CDR2 FQNNGV. This CDR3 has 16 amino acids. The V gene end was trimmed by 5 bases and the J gene end by 2 bases; junction bases not matched to a gene: 11. The CDR3 loop reads CASSPGTETPQETQYF. The CDR3 bases are TGTGCCAGCAGCCCCGGGACAGAGACACCACAAGAGACCCAGTACTTC. Supplemented by reference TRBV11-2 and TRBJ2-5, the full variable domain reads EAGVAQSPRYKIIEKRQSVAFWCNPISGHATLYWYQQILGQGPKLLIQFQNNGVVDDSQLPKDRFSAERLKGVDSTLKIQPAKLEDSAVYLCASSPGTETPQETQYFGPGTRLLVL.

The chain uses TRBV19 and TRBJ1-2, with D uncertain. In germline, CDR1 is LNHDA, CDR2 SQIVND (reference sequence). The CDR3 is 13 residues long. With 5 bases removed from V and 4 bases from J, the gap between germline ends came to 11 bases. The CDR3 here is CASSPARAYGYTF. The CDR3 DNA reads as TGTGCCAGTAGTCCGGCGAGGGCCTATGGCTACACCTTC.

The chain recombines TRBV6-1 with TRBJ2-7, with D possibly being TRBD1 or TRBD2 (5 bases each). There are 14 residues in the CDR3. Trimming took 6 bases from V and 3 from J, leaving 15 bases between them. Germline V gene data show CDR1 as MNHNS and CDR2 as SASEGT. In DNA, the CDR3 is TGTGCCAGCAGGCCCCCGGGACCGAGCTACGAGCAGTACTTC. Encoded protein: CASRPPGPSYEQYF.

The rearrangement links TRBV10-3 to TRBJ1-2, with D unresolved. The V gene lost 5 bases and the J gene lost 7 bases, with 14 bases spanning the gap. Germline CDR1 is ENHRY and CDR2 is SYGVKD. The CDR3 sequence is 13 residues long. DNA of the CDR3: TGTGCCATCAGTACGAACAGAGGAGGTGGCTACACCTTC. This encodes CAISTNRGGGYTF.

This chain uses TRBV28 with TRBJ1-2; a possible D gene is TRBD1 (6 bases). The CDR3 has 12 residues. Trimming shortened V by 6 bases and J by 7 bases, and 12 bases separated the two germline ends. Germline CDR1 is MDHEN and CDR2 is SYDVKM. The CDR3: CASSDQGFGYTF. CDR3 DNA: TGTGCCAGCAGCGATCAGGGGTTTGGCTACACCTTC.

This rearrangement joins TRBV28 to TRBJ2-7; 7 nucleotides line up with TRBD1. Trimming took 3 bases from V and 1 from J; bases not matched to a gene: 3. Per the germline V gene, CDR1 is MDHEN and CDR2 is SYDVKM. The CDR3 consists of 14 residues. The CDR3 is CASSFDRVSYEQYF. The DNA of the CDR3 is TGTGCCAGCAGTTTTGACAGGGTATCCTACGAGCAGTACTTC.

This chain uses TRBV28 with TRBJ2-7; perhaps TRBD1 as D (5 bases). The CDR3 is 15 amino acids. V was shortened by 1 base and J by 0 bases, with 10 bases between the two germline ends. Germline values: CDR1 MDHEN, CDR2 SYDVKM. DNA of the CDR3: TGTGCCAGCAGTTTATCTGGGGCCCACTCCTACGAGCAGTACTTC. Encoded protein: CASSLSGAHSYEQYF.

The rearrangement links TRBV5-1 to TRBJ2-7; D might be TRBD1 (5 bases). Per germline, CDR1 SGHRS and CDR2 YFSETQ. This CDR3 is 14 amino acids long. The V and J ends lost 0 bases and 6 bases respectively, with 13 bases between them. This CDR3 reads CASSLGDGASEQYF. The DNA of the CDR3 is TGCGCCAGCAGCTTGGGCGATGGGGCTTCCGAGCAGTACTTC. Full variable domain (remainder filled in from reference TRBV5-1 and TRBJ2-7): KAGVTQTPRYLIKTRGQQVTLSCSPISGHRSVSWYQQTPGQGLQFLFEYFSETQRNKGNFPGRFSGRQFSNSRSEMNVSTLELGDSALYLCASSLGDGASEQYFGPGTRLTVT.

The chain carries TRBV18 and TRBJ2-1, with 15 bases matching TRBD2. The germline CDR1 and CDR2 sequences are KGHSH and LQKENI. This CDR3 has 17 amino acids. Trimming at V came to 6 bases and at J to 1 base, leaving 4 bases not matched to a gene. CDR3 DNA: TGTGCCAGCTCCCGGACTAGCGGGAGGGCTTCCTACAATGAGCAGTTCTTC. Its protein product is CASSRTSGRASYNEQFF.

The V gene is TRBV11-3, the J gene TRBJ2-1, with 7 bases identical to TRBD2. V lost 1 base and J lost 5; bases outside the gene matches: 5. Germline CDR1 is SGHNT and CDR2 is YENEEA. The CDR3 contains 15 residues. The CDR3 DNA reads TGTGCCAGCAGCTTAGGTGCGGGAGTAGACAATGAGCAGTTCTTC. Protein product: CASSLGAGVDNEQFF.

This chain connects TRBV7-9 to TRBJ2-1; D tentatively reads TRBD1 or TRBD2 (5 bases each). Trimming shortened V by 5 bases and J by 6 bases, and 17 bases separated the two germline ends. Per germline, CDR1 SEHNR and CDR2 FQNEAQ (reference sequence). This CDR3 has 15 amino acids. The CDR3 region is CASSHWASGTNEQFF. CDR3 in DNA: TGTGCCAGCAGCCATTGGGCATCAGGGACCAATGAGCAGTTCTTC.

The chain links TRBV7-8 to TRBJ2-7, with D maybe TRBD2 (6 bases). Trimming removed 5 bases at V and 6 bases at J, with 20 bases between. This CDR3 has 15 residues. From germline, CDR1 is SGHVS and CDR2 FQNEAQ. The CDR3 sequence: CASSQNLAPITEQYF. DNA of the CDR3: TGTGCCAGCAGCCAGAATCTAGCGCCGATTACCGAGCAGTACTTC.

This clone was counted a single time. The chain uses TRBV10-3 and TRBJ2-3; the D call may be TRBD1 or TRBD2 (5 bases each). Trimming took off 8 bases at V and 3 bases at J, with 15 bases between the two ends. This CDR3 has 14 residues. Germline V gene data show CDR1 as ENHRY and CDR2 as SYGVKD. The CDR3 protein is CAIRGSLFTDTQYF. For the CDR3, the DNA is TGTGCCATCCGGGGCAGCCTTTTTACAGATACGCAGTATTTT.

J is TRBJ2-5 and V is TRBV7-9, with 8 bases matching TRBD1. Germline loops: CDR1 SEHNR, CDR2 FQNEAQ (reference sequence). This CDR3 region has 16 residues. V was pared by 5 bases and J by 3 bases, with 11 bases of the junction left unmatched. The DNA for the CDR3 is TGTGCCAGCAGCGGGTACAGGGGGACGAGGGAAGAGACCCAGTACTTC. Translating gives CASSGYRGTREETQYF.

The gene calls are TRBV10-2 and TRBJ2-4, with D hard to call. There are 16 residues in the CDR3. Germline CDR1 is WSHSY and CDR2 is SAAADI. V lost 4 bases, J lost 1 base, and 14 bases lay in between. CDR3 in DNA: TGCGCCAGCAGTGTTAAGGCTAGTAGGGCCAAAAACATTCAGTACTTC. Translating it yields CASSVKASRAKNIQYF.

The J gene is TRBJ2-2, the V gene TRBV19; no clear D gene. This CDR3 has 14 amino acids. Germline CDR1 reads LNHDA; CDR2 reads SQIVND (reference sequence). Deletions cut 6 bases from V and 4 bases from J, with 12 bases between. The CDR3 DNA follows: TGTGCCAGTAGCCGCGGAGCGTCCACCGGGGAGCTGTTTTTT. It yields the protein CASSRGASTGELFF.

V gene TRBV28 combines with J gene TRBJ2-1, with D perhaps TRBD2 (6 bases). Trimming pared 5 bases from V and 7 bases from J, leaving 15 bases between. CDR1 is MDHEN, CDR2 SYDVKM, per germline. The CDR3 runs to 14 residues. The CDR3 region is CASSAGLGPNEQFF. The CDR3 nucleotides are TGTGCCAGCAGTGCGGGACTCGGGCCGAATGAGCAGTTCTTC.

This rearrangement joins TRBV6-6 to TRBJ1-2; D not resolved. This CDR3 has 13 amino acids. The germline V and J ends were trimmed by 5 bases and 2 bases, with 9 bases remaining between them. The V gene's germline CDR1 is MNHNY and CDR2 SVGAGI (reference sequence). CDR3 coding DNA: TGTGCCAGCAGTCGGCAGGACAACTATGGCTACACCTTC. Translated, it gives CASSRQDNYGYTF.

V is TRBV10-2 and J is TRBJ2-1; D may be TRBD1 or TRBD2 (5 bases each). Germline CDR1 WSHSY, CDR2 SAAADI. The CDR3 has 12 amino acids. V lost 2 bases to trimming and J lost 12 bases, with 11 bases between them. This CDR3 is CASSEQGDGQFF. The DNA of the CDR3 is TGCGCCAGCAGTGAGCAGGGAGACGGGCAGTTCTTC.

The chain is built from TRBV5-1 and TRBJ2-1, with 7 bases lining up with TRBD2. Germline V gene sequence: CDR1 SGHRS, CDR2 YFSETQ. The CDR3 runs 12 residues. After removal of 2 bases from V and 8 bases from J, the junction contained 1 base not matched to a gene. CDR3 nucleotide sequence: TGCGCCAGCAGCTTAACTAGCGATGAGCAGTTCTTC. This sequence encodes CASSLTSDEQFF.

The chain couples TRBV7-9 to TRBJ2-1; D ambiguous. The V and J ends lost 5 bases and 2 bases respectively, with 13 bases between them. The V gene's germline CDR1 is SEHNR and CDR2 FQNEAQ (reference sequence). The CDR3 has 15 residues. The CDR3 sequence: CASSRTESTYNEQFF. In DNA form, the CDR3 reads TGTGCCAGCAGCCGTACAGAATCGACCTACAATGAGCAGTTCTTC.

This chain connects TRBV5-3 to TRBJ2-7; tentatively, D is TRBD2 (6 bases). TRBV5-3 is given ORF status, its function remaining uncertain. The CDR3 runs to 18 residues. Trimming left V 7 bases short and J 0 bases short, with 26 bases between. The CDR3 nucleotides read TGTGCCAGACGTACCTCACTAGCACGAGACCCCTTCTCCTACGAGCAGTACTTC. This gives the protein CARRTSLARDPFSYEQYF.

The gene calls are TRBV28 and TRBJ1-2, with TRBD1 matching over 7 bases. Looked up from germline, CDR1 is MDHEN and CDR2 is SYDVKM. With 6 bases clipped from V and 11 bases from J, the junction kept 9 bases outside the gene matches. This CDR3 region has 12 residues. For the CDR3, the DNA is TGTGCCAGCAGCCAGAGACAGGGTTTGTACACCTTC. It encodes CASSQRQGLYTF.

This chain links TRBV7-8 with TRBJ2-3; D possibly corresponds to TRBD1 (5 bases). CDR3 length equals 12 residues. The V end lost 6 bases, the J end lost 6 bases, and 10 bases lay between the germline ends. Germline values: CDR1 SGHVS, CDR2 FQNEAQ. Written as DNA, the CDR3 is TGTGCCAGCAGTCGTAGGGGTGATACGCAGTATTTT. This codes for CASSRRGDTQYF.

The CDR3: CASSLGSRGTEAFF. The CDR3 region has the DNA TGCGCCAGCAGCTTGGGGTCCCGAGGCACTGAAGCTTTCTTT. V and J are TRBV5-1 and TRBJ1-1; D not resolved. This CDR3 contains 14 residues. Trimming stripped 0 bases from V and 4 bases from J, with 10 bases between. Germline V lookup: CDR1 SGHRS, CDR2 YFSETQ.

This chain links TRBV5-1 with TRBJ2-2; D ambiguous. The germline V and J ends were trimmed by 4 bases and 5 bases, with 6 bases remaining between them. CDR3 length equals 12 residues. CDR1 is SGHRS and CDR2 is YFSETQ in the germline V gene. CDR3 protein: CASSGQTGELFF. The CDR3 DNA follows: TGCGCCAGCAGCGGGCAAACCGGGGAGCTGTTTTTT.

This clone was recorded only once. The chain is built from TRBV11-3 and TRBJ2-7; 8 positions agree with TRBD1. The V gene end was trimmed by 6 bases and the J gene end by 3 bases; junction bases not matched to a gene: 4. The CDR3 extends over 13 amino acids. CDR1 is SGHNT and CDR2 is YENEEA in the germline V gene. The CDR3 is CASRKQGDYEQYF. CDR3 coding DNA: TGTGCCAGCAGAAAACAGGGGGACTACGAGCAGTACTTC.